The source of this T cell receptor (beta chain) is a study of blood T cells in healthy people across ages. Study-level findings and limits: There were more naive CD4+ cells and higher diversity in long-lived donors than in aged donors.

In regard to this clonotype: No antigen is known for it.

The CDR3 is made up of 15 amino acids. From germline, CDR1 is ENHRY and CDR2 SYGVKD. V was pared by 0 bases and J by 0 bases, with 6 bases between. A J-beta primer mix and a sample-barcoded 5' primer were used in a second PCR of about 7 to 12 cycles. TCRdb fed the 5' RACE reads into MiXCR, producing one record per CDR3 protein. The table lists 1.8 million or so distinct CDR3 sequences, about two fifths of them singletons. The sequence came from a human donor in good health. Material for sequencing was blood. The chain recombines TRBV10-3 with TRBJ2-1; D unclear. DNA for the CDR3: TGTGCCATCAGTGAGTCGGTAAGCTCCTACAATGAGCAGTTCTTC. It encodes CAISESVSSYNEQFF.